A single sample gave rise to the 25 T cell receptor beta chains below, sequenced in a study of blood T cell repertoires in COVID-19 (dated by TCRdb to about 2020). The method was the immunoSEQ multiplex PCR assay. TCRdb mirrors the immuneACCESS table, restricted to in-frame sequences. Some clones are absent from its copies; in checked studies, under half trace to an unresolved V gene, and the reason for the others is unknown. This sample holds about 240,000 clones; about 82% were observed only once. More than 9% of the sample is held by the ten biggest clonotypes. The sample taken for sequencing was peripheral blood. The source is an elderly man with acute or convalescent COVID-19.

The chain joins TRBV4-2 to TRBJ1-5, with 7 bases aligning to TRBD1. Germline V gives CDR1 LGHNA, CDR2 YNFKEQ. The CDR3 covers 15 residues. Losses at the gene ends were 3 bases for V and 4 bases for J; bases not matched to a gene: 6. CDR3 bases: TGTGCCAGCAGCCAGACCCCGACAGGGAATCAGCCCCAGCATTTT. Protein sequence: CASSQTPTGNQPQHF.

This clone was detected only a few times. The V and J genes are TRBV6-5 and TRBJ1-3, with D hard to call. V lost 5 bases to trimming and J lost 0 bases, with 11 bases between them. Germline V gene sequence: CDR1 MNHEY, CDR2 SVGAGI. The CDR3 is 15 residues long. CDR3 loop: CASSLTPASGNTIYF. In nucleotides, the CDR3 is TGTGCCAGCAGTCTGACTCCTGCCTCTGGAAACACCATATATTTT.

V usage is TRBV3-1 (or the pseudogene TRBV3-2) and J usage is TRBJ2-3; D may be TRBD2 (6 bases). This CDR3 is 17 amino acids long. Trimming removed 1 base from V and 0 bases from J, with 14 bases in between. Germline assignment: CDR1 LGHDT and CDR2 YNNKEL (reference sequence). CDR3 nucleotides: TGTGCCAGCAGCCAAGTCTGGGGCGGGATGAGCACAGATACGCAGTATTTT. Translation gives CASSQVWGGMSTDTQYF.

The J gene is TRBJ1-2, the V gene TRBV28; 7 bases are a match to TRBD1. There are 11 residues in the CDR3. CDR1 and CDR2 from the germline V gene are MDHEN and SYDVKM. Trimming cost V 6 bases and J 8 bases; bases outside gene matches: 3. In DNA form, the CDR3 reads TGTGCCAGCAGGACAGGGACCGGCTACACCTTC. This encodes CASRTGTGYTF.

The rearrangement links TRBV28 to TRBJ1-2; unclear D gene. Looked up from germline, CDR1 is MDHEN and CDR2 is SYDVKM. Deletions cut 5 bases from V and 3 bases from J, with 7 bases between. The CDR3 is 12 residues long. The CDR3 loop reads CASSDRDYGYTF. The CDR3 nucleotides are TGTGCCAGCAGTGACCGGGACTATGGCTACACCTTC.

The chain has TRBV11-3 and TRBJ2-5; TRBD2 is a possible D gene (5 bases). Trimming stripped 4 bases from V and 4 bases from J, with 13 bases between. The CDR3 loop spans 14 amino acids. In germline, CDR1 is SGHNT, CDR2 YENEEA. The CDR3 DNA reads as TGTGCCAGCAGCTCCGGAGGTTCCGGAGAGACCCAGTACTTC. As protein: CASSSGGSGETQYF.

The CDR3 DNA sequence: TGTGCCAGCAGCCCCCCAGGGATCTCTGGAAACACCATATATTTT. It encodes CASSPPGISGNTIYF. V gene TRBV28 combines with J gene TRBJ1-3, with a tentative D call TRBD1 (5 bases). V shed 6 bases and J shed 0 bases, with 12 bases lying between them. Germline values: CDR1 MDHEN, CDR2 SYDVKM. The CDR3 contains 15 residues.

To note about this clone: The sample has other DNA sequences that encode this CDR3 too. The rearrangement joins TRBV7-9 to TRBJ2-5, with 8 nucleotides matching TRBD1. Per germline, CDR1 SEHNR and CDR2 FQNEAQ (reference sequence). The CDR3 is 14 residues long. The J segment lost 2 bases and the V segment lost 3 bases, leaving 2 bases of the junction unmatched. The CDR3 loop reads CASSLTGAQETQYF. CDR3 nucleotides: TGTGCCAGCAGCTTGACAGGGGCGCAAGAGACCCAGTACTTC.

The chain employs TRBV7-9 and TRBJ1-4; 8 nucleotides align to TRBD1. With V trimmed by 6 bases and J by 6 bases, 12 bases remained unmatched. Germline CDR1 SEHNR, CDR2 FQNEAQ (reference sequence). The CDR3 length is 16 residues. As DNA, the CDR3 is TGTGCCAGCAGAGGACAGGGCGATGGGGAGCATGAAAAACTGTTTTTT. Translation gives CASRGQGDGEHEKLFF.

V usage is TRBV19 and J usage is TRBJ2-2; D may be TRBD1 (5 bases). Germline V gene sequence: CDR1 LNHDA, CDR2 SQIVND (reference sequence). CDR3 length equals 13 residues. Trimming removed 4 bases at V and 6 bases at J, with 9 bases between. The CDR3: CASSTSGSGELFF. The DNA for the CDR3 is TGTGCCAGTAGTACTTCAGGGTCCGGGGAGCTGTTTTTT.

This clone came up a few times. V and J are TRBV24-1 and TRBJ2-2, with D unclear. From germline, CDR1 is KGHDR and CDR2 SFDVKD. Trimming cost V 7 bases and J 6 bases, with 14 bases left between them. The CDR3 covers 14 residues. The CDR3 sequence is CATSVEASAGELFF. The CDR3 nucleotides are TGTGCCACCAGCGTAGAGGCATCCGCCGGGGAGCTGTTTTTT.

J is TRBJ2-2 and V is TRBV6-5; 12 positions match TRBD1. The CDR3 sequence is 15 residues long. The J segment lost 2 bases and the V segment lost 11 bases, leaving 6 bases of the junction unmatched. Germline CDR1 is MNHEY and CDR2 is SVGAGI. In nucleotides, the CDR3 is TGTGCCGGAGGGGACAGGGGGCGAAACACCGGGGAGCTGTTTTTT. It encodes CAGGDRGRNTGELFF.

CDR3 sequence: CASTYGAHSPLHF. The DNA for the CDR3 is TGTGCCAGCACCTATGGGGCCCATTCACCCCTCCACTTT. This chain links TRBV6-5 with TRBJ1-6; tentatively, D is TRBD1 (5 bases). The germline V gene encodes CDR1 MNHEY and CDR2 SVGAGI. The V gene lost 7 bases and the J gene lost 8 bases, with 12 bases spanning the gap. The length of the CDR3 is 13 residues.

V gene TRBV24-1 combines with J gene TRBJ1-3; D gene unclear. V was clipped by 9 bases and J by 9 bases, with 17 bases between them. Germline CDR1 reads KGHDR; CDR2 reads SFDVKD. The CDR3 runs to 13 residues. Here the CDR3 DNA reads TGTGCCACCGTCGGAGGGCCGGCGAGCACCATATATTTT. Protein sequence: CATVGGPASTIYF.

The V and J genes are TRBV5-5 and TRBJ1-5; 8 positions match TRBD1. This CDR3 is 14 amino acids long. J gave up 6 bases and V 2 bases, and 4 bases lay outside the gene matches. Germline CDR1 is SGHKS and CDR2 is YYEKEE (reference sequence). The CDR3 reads CASSLQGESQPQHF. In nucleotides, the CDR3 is TGTGCCAGCAGCTTACAGGGGGAAAGTCAGCCCCAGCATTTT.

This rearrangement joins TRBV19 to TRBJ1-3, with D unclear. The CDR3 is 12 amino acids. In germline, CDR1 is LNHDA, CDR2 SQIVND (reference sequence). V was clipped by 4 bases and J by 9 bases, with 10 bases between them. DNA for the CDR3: TGTGCCAGTAGTACCCCCCCCTCCACCATATATTTT. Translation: CASSTPPSTIYF.

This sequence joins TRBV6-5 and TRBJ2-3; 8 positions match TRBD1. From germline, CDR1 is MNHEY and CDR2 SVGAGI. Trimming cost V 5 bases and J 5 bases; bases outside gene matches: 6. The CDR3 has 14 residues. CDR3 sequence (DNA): TGTGCCAGCAGTCCCGACAGGGGTGGAGATACGCAGTATTTT. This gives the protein CASSPDRGGDTQYF.

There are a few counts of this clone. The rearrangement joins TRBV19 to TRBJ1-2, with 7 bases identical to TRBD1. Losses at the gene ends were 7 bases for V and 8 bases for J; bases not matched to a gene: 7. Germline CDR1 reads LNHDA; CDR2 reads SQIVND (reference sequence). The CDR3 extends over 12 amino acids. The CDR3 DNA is TGTGCCAGTACTCGGACAGGTCGGGGCTACACCTTC. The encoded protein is CASTRTGRGYTF.

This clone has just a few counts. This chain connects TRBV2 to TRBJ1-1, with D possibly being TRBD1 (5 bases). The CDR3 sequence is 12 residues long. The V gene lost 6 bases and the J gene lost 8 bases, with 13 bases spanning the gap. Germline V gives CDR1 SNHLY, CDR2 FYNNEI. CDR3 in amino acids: CASSVGGKEAFF. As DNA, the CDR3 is TGTGCCAGCAGCGTGGGGGGGAAGGAAGCTTTCTTT.

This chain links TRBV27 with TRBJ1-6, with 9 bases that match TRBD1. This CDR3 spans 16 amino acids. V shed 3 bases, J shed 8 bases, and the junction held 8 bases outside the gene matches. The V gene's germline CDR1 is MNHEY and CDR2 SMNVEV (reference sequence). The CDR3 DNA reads TGTGCCAGCAGTTTGGGACAGGGCCCGGGCTATTCACCCCTCCACTTT. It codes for CASSLGQGPGYSPLHF.

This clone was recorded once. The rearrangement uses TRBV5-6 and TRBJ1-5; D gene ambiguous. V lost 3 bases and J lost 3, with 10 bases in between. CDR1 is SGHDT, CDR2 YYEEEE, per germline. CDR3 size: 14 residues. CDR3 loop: CASSSGFDNQPQHF. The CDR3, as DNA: TGTGCCAGCAGCTCGGGTTTTGACAATCAGCCCCAGCATTTT.

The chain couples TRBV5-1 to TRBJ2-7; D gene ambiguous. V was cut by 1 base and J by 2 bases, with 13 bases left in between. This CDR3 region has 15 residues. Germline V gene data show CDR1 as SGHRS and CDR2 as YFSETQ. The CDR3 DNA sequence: TGCGCCAGCAGCTTGTTGCCAGGCCGTACCTACGAGCAGTACTTC. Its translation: CASSLLPGRTYEQYF.

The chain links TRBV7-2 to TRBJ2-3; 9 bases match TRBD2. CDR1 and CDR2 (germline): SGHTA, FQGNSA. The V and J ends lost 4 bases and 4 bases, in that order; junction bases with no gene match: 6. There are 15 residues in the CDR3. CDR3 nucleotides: TGTGCCAGCAGCTCCATAGCGGGGGAGTCAGATACGCAGTATTTT. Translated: CASSSIAGESDTQYF.

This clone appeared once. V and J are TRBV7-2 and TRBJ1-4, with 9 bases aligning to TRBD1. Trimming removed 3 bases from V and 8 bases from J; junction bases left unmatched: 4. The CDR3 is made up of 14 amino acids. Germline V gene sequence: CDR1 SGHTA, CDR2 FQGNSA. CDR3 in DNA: TGTGCCAGCAGCTTCGGGACAGGGTCAGAAAAACTGTTTTTT. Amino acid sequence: CASSFGTGSEKLFF.

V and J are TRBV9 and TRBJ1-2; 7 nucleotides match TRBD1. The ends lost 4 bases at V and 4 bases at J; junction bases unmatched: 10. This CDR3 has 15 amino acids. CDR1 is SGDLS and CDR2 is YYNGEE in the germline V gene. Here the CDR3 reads CASSTPGQRSYGYTF. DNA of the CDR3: TGTGCCAGCAGCACCCCGGGACAGAGATCCTATGGCTACACCTTC.